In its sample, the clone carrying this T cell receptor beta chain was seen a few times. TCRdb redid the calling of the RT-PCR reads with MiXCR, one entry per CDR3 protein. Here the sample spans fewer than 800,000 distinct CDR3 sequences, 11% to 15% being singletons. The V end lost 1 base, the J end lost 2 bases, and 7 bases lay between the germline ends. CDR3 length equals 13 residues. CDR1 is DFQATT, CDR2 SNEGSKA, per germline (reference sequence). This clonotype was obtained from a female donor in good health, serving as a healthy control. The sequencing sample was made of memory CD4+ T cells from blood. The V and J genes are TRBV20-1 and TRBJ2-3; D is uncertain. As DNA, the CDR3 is TGCAGTGCTAGAGGACTCGTCACAGATACGCAGTATTTT. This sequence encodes CSARGLVTDTQYF.